This T cell receptor (beta chain) was obtained from a study of PD-L1 blockade in urothelial cancer. On the study more broadly: Atezolizumab 1,200 mg was given intravenously every 3 weeks, starting 2014.

The CDR3 spans 13 residues. Trimming pared 1 base from V and 6 bases from J, leaving 7 bases between. Germline V gene data show CDR1 as SGHTA and CDR2 as FQGNSA. Here immunoSEQ multiplex PCR was the method, and the copy in TCRdb shows in-frame clones only, minus some. Of tens of thousands of clones in the sample, about 90% were seen once. Stated time point: pretreatment peripheral blood. Sample: PBMCs, taken around atezolizumab (anti-PD-L1) treatment. J is TRBJ1-5 and V is TRBV7-2, with D possibly TRBD1 on 5 matching bases. This sequence originates from a man aged 55 to 70 with urothelial cancer. CDR3 DNA: TGTGCCAGCAGCTTAGTCGGGGGTCAGCCCCAGCATTTT. Amino acids: CASSLVGGQPQHF.